These T cell receptor beta chains were read from a single sample in a study of cytomegalovirus exposure and HLA in healthy donors. Some clones are missing from TCRdb's copy, which holds only in-frame ones; the method was immunoSEQ multiplex PCR. This sample carries fewer than 200,000 clones, 83% of them seen once, and the ten largest clones take roughly 1.5%. The sample taken for sequencing was PBMCs. The source of these receptors is a man aged 50 to 59 in good health and CMV-seronegative. Both conserved end residues are part of each CDR3. The order of the fields is CDR3 protein, CDR3 DNA, J gene, D gene, V gene, clone size. The D gene is left open where the match is weak. Expanded clones get a size class; other rows say once, few or many, or leave the size out.

CASRKTSGSSDTQYF | TGTGCCAGCAGGAAGACTAGCGGGAGTTCAGATACGCAGTATTTT | TRBJ2-3 | TRBD2 | TRBV6-4 | NA
CASRTGAGVSGANVLTF | TGTGCCAGCAGGACCGGGGCGGGGGTCTCTGGGGCCAACGTCCTGACTTTC | TRBJ2-6 | TRBD2 | TRBV28 | NA
CASSLDRSDNQPQHF | TGTGCCAGCAGCTTGGACAGGAGCGACAATCAGCCCCAGCATTTT | TRBJ1-5 | TRBD1 | TRBV27 | NA
CASSLGTNYEQYF | TGTGCCAGCAGCTTAGGGACTAATTACGAGCAGTACTTC | TRBJ2-7 | NA | TRBV11-2 | NA
CASSLAPDSRSSYEQYF | TGTGCCAGCAGCTTAGCCCCGGACAGCCGGAGCTCCTACGAGCAGTACTTC | TRBJ2-7 | NA | TRBV7-9 | NA
CASSVRSSDTGELFF | TGTGCCAGCAGCGTACGGTCTAGTGACACCGGGGAGCTGTTTTTT | TRBJ2-2 | NA | TRBV9 | NA
CASSQSGPVLDEKLFF | TGCGCCAGCAGTCAATCGGGGCCAGTTCTTGATGAAAAACTGTTTTTT | TRBJ1-4 | NA | TRBV23-1 | NA
CASSRGSVETQYF | TGTGCCAGCAGCCGAGGATCCGTGGAGACCCAGTACTTC | TRBJ2-5 | NA | TRBV7-3 | NA
CASSFSRQYYYEQYF | TGTGCCAGCAGCTTCTCGAGGCAGTATTACTACGAGCAGTACTTC | TRBJ2-7 | NA | TRBV11-2 | NA
CASSPLALNTEAFF | TGTGCCAGCAGCCCCTTAGCCCTGAACACTGAAGCTTTCTTT | TRBJ1-1 | NA | TRBV11-2 | NA
CASSSNTVSRETQYF | TGTGCCAGCAGCTCTAACACAGTCAGTAGGGAGACCCAGTACTTC | TRBJ2-5 | NA | TRBV5-4 | once
CASSVGSGLAIQETQYF | TGTGCCAGCAGCGTAGGATCGGGACTAGCCATACAAGAGACCCAGTACTTC | TRBJ2-5 | TRBD2 | TRBV9 | NA
CASSPADRAKGYTF | TGTGCCAGCAGTCCGGCGGACAGGGCTAAAGGCTACACCTTC | TRBJ1-2 | TRBD1 | TRBV27 | NA
CASSLTGTQNEQYF | TGTGCCAGCAGCTTAACCGGGACACAAAACGAGCAGTACTTC | TRBJ2-7 | NA | TRBV7-3 | NA
CASSLDRRTYGYTF | TGTGCCAGCAGCTTAGACAGGAGAACCTATGGCTACACCTTC | TRBJ1-2 | NA | TRBV7-2 | NA
CASNRDRETGEQYF | TGCGCCAGCAACCGGGACAGGGAGACTGGCGAGCAGTACTTC | TRBJ2-7 | TRBD1 | TRBV5-1 | NA
CASSLRGNSPLHF | TGTGCCAGCAGCTTGAGGGGGAATTCACCCCTCCACTTT | TRBJ1-6 | NA | TRBV5-8 | NA
CASSSHYGGASYGYTF | TGCGCCAGCAGCTCCCACTACGGGGGGGCTAGCTATGGCTACACCTTC | TRBJ1-2 | NA | TRBV5-1 | NA
CSASKSGSSYF | TGCAGTGCTTCTAAAAGCGGGAGTTCGTACTTC | TRBJ2-4 | TRBD2 | TRBV20-1 | NA
CASSYSNREYEQYF | TGTGCCAGCAGTTACTCTAACAGGGAATACGAGCAGTACTTC | TRBJ2-7 | NA | TRBV6-5 | NA
CAAGEGGGSYNEQFF | TGTGCCGCCGGTGAGGGCGGGGGTTCCTACAATGAGCAGTTCTTC | TRBJ2-1 | TRBD2 | TRBV6-5 | NA
CASSLGQGIHEQYF | TGCGCCAGCAGCTTGGGACAGGGGATCCACGAGCAGTACTTC | TRBJ2-7 | TRBD1 | TRBV5-1 | NA
CASSQDTGGLSQNTEAFF | TGCGCCAGCAGCCAAGATACAGGGGGCCTATCCCAGAACACTGAAGCTTTCTTT | TRBJ1-1 | TRBD1 | TRBV4-1 | NA
CASSLVRGSTGELFF | TGTGCCAGCAGTCTAGTACGGGGGAGCACCGGGGAGCTGTTTTTT | TRBJ2-2 | NA | TRBV7-2 | NA
CASSVSGITTDTQYF | TGTGCCAGCAGCGTTAGCGGCATAACCACAGATACGCAGTATTTT | TRBJ2-3 | NA | TRBV7-2 | NA
CASSERGGTGLYF | TGTGCCAGCAGCGAAAGGGGGGGGACAGGTCTGTACTTC | TRBJ2-7 | NA | TRBV2 | NA
CASSAGQGSTDTQYF | TGTGCCAGCAGTGCCGGACAGGGTAGCACAGATACGCAGTATTTT | TRBJ2-3 | TRBD1 | TRBV6-1 | NA
CAISDPGQGGNEQFF | TGTGCCATCAGTGACCCGGGACAGGGTGGCAATGAGCAGTTCTTC | TRBJ2-1 | TRBD1 | TRBV10-3 | NA
CASSVGQGSYNEQFF | TGCGCCAGCAGCGTGGGACAGGGGTCCTACAATGAGCAGTTCTTC | TRBJ2-1 | TRBD1 | TRBV5-1 | NA
CASSPKQGASLGTIYF | TGTGCCAGCTCACCAAAACAGGGCGCCTCCTTGGGCACCATATATTTT | TRBJ1-3 | NA | TRBV18 | NA
CSGEGGTPRGAFF | TGCAGCGGTGAGGGTGGGACACCCCGTGGAGCTTTCTTT | TRBJ1-1 | NA | TRBV29-1 | few
CASSSKATRLRDTQYF | TGTGCCAGCAGCTCAAAAGCGACTAGATTGAGAGATACGCAGTATTTT | TRBJ2-3 | NA | TRBV5-6 | NA
CASSMGSGTGVGNQPQHF | TGTGCCAGTAGTATGGGGTCAGGGACAGGGGTCGGCAATCAGCCCCAGCATTTT | TRBJ1-5 | TRBD1 | TRBV19 | few
CASMRGSSGNTIYF | TGTGCCAGCATGCGGGGGAGCTCTGGAAACACCATATATTTT | TRBJ1-3 | NA | TRBV7-9 | NA
CSSSPPGVGTNYGYTF | TGTTCCAGCAGCCCCCCAGGGGTTGGGACTAACTATGGCTACACCTTC | TRBJ1-2 | NA | TRBV7-9 | NA
CASSFLASYGTDTQYF | TGTGCCAGCAGCTTCCTTGCATCCTACGGCACAGATACGCAGTATTTT | TRBJ2-3 | NA | TRBV7-3 | NA
CASSYSVQGLNEQFF | TGTGCCAGCAGTTACTCGGTACAGGGCCTCAATGAGCAGTTCTTC | TRBJ2-1 | NA | TRBV6-5 | NA
CATSDRGAPHNEQFF | TGTGCCACCTCGGACCGGGGGGCCCCACACAATGAGCAGTTCTTC | TRBJ2-1 | NA | TRBV6-4 | NA
CASSPRTLNTEAFF | TGTGCCAGCTCGCCTAGGACTCTAAACACTGAAGCTTTCTTT | TRBJ1-1 | NA | TRBV18 | NA
CASSYELSYYEQYF | TGTGCCAGCAGTTACGAACTGAGCTACTACGAGCAGTACTTC | TRBJ2-7 | NA | TRBV6-6 | NA
CASSNRALSTDTQYF | TGTGCCAGTAGCAACAGGGCTCTTAGCACAGATACGCAGTATTTT | TRBJ2-3 | NA | TRBV19 | NA
CASSYGRDTYSYEQYF | TGTGCCAGCAGTTACGGCCGGGACACATACTCCTACGAGCAGTACTTC | TRBJ2-7 | NA | TRBV6-6 | NA
CASSLAGWREGPDTQYF | TGTGCCAGCAGCTTAGCGGGGTGGCGGGAGGGCCCAGATACGCAGTATTTT | TRBJ2-3 | TRBD2 | TRBV7-9 | NA
CASRGQGTDTQYF | TGTGCCAGCCGCGGACAGGGCACAGATACGCAGTATTTT | TRBJ2-3 | TRBD1 | TRBV18 | NA
CASSPGQHNSPLHF | TGTGCCAGCTCCCCCGGACAGCATAATTCACCCCTCCACTTT | TRBJ1-6 | NA | TRBV18 | NA
CASSQGTEQYF | TGTGCCAGCAGCCAGGGTACCGAGCAGTACTTC | TRBJ2-7 | NA | TRBV6-5 | NA
CASSEEGQGFGANVLTF | TGTGCCAGCAGTGAAGAGGGACAGGGGTTCGGGGCCAACGTCCTGACTTTC | TRBJ2-6 | TRBD1 | TRBV6-1 | NA
CASSIRRERETQYF | TGTGCCAGTAGTATCAGGCGGGAGCGGGAGACCCAGTACTTC | TRBJ2-5 | TRBD2 | TRBV19 | once
CSASLLDTQYF | TGCAGTGCTAGCCTATTGGATACGCAGTATTTT | TRBJ2-3 | NA | TRBV20-1 | NA
CASSLSPASRGYTF | TGTGCCAGCAGTTTATCCCCAGCGAGCCGTGGCTACACCTTC | TRBJ1-2 | NA | TRBV28 | NA
CASFALAGAETQYF | TGTGCCAGCTTTGCACTAGCGGGAGCGGAGACCCAGTACTTC | TRBJ2-5 | TRBD2 | TRBV6-5 | NA
CASSSGQGNNNQPQHF | TGTGCCAGCAGCTCGGGACAGGGGAATAACAATCAGCCCCAGCATTTT | TRBJ1-5 | TRBD1 | TRBV7-9 | NA
CASSQEAGQGFREQYF | TGCGCCAGCAGCCAAGAAGCGGGACAGGGGTTTCGCGAGCAGTACTTC | TRBJ2-7 | TRBD1 | TRBV4-1 | NA
CASSPTGGRNTEAFF | TGCGCCAGCAGCCCGACAGGGGGACGGAACACTGAAGCTTTCTTT | TRBJ1-1 | TRBD1 | TRBV5-1 | few
CASRGTGGVGTEAFF | TGTGCCAGCCGTGGGACAGGGGGTGTGGGCACTGAAGCTTTCTTT | TRBJ1-1 | TRBD1 | TRBV27 | NA